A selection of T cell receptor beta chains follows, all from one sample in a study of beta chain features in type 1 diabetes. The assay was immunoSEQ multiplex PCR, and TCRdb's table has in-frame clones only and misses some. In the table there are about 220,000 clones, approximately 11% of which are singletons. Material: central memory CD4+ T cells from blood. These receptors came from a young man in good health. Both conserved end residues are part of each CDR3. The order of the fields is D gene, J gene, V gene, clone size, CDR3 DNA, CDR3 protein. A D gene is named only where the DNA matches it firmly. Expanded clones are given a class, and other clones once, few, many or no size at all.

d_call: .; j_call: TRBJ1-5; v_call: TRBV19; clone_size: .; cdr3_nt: TGTGCCAGTAGTATTAGACGGCATAGCAATCAGCCCCAGCATTTT; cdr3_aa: CASSIRRHSNQPQHF
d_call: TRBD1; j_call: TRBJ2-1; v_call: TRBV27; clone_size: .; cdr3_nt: TGTGCCAGCAGTTTATTCGGGCGTGGGACAGCTAACTACAATGAGCAGTTCTTC; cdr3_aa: CASSLFGRGTANYNEQFF
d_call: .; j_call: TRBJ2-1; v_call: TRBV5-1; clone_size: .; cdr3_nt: TGCGCCAGCAGTCGGTACAATGAGCAGTTCTTC; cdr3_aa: CASSRYNEQFF
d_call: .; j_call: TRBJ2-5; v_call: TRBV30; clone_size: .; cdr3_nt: TGTGCCTGGAGTCGCCCCGGAGGGGCGGGGGAGACCCAGTACTTC; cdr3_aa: CAWSRPGGAGETQYF
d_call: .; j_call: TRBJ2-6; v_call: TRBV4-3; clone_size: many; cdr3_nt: TGCGCCAGCAGCCTCTCATTCTCTGGGGCCAACGTCCTGACTTTC; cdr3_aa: CASSLSFSGANVLTF
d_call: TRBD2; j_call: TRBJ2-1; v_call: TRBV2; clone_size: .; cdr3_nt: TGTGCCAGCAATGGGGGACTAGCGGGAAGGGACAATGAGCAGTTCTTC; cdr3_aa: CASNGGLAGRDNEQFF
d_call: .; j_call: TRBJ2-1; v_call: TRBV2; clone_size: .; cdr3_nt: TGTGCCAGCAGTGACAGGGTATCCTACAATGAGCAGTTCTTC; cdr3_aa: CASSDRVSYNEQFF
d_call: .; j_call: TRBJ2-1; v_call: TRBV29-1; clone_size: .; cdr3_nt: TGCAGCGTTGACCGGGGCGTGGATGAGCAGTTCTTC; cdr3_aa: CSVDRGVDEQFF
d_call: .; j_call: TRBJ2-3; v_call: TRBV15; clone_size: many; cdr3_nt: TGTGCCACCAGCAGAGATTTGGGGGCAGATACGCAGTATTTT; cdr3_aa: CATSRDLGADTQYF
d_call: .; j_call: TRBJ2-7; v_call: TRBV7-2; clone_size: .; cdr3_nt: TGTGCCAGCAGCTTAGAACGGACCTACGAGCAGTACTTC; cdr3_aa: CASSLERTYEQYF
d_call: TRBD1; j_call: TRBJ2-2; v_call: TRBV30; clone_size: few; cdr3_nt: TGTGCCTGGGTCGAGGGGACAGGGGGCTGGGAGCTGTTTTTT; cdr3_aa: CAWVEGTGGWELFF
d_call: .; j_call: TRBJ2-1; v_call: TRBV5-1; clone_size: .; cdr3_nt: TGCGCCAGCGGGCAGGGGACGGCCTCCTACAATGAGCAGTTCTTC; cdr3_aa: CASGQGTASYNEQFF
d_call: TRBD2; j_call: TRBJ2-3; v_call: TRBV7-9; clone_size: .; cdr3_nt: TGTGCCAGCAGCCCCCTCGCGCTAGCGGGTAGCACAGATACGCAGTATTTT; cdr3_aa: CASSPLALAGSTDTQYF
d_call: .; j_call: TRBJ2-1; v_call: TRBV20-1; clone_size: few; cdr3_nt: TGCAGTGTGGGACCTTACAATGAGCAGTTCTTC; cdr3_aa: CSVGPYNEQFF
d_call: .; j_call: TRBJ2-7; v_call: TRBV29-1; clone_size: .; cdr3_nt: TGCAGCGTTAAGGGGAACTACGAGCAGTACTTC; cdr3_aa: CSVKGNYEQYF
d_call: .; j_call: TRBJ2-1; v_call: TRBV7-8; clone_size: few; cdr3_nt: TGTGCCAGCAGCTCCCGGAGCTCCTACAATGAGCAGTTCTTC; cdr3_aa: CASSSRSSYNEQFF
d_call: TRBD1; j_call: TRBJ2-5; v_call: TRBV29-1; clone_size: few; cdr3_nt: TGCAGCGCCGGGACAGGGGGGAGACAAGAGACCCAGTACTTC; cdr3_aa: CSAGTGGRQETQYF
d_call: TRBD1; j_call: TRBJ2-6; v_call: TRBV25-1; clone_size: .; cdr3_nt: TGTGCCAGCAGTGAACTGGGACAGGGTCGAAGGGGGGCCAACGTCCTGACTTTC; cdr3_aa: CASSELGQGRRGANVLTF
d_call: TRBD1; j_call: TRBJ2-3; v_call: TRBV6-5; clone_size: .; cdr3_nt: TGTGCCAGCAGTTGGGACAGATCGACGCAGTATTTT; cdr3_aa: CASSWDRSTQYF
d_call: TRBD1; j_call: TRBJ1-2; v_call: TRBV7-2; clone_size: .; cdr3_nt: TGTGCCAGCAGCGCCGATCCCGGGACAGGGCGTCGTGGCTACACCTTC; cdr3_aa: CASSADPGTGRRGYTF
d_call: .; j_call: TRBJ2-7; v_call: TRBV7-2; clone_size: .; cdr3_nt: TGTGCCAGCAGCTTAGGGCCGGACTCCTACGAGCAGTACTTC; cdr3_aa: CASSLGPDSYEQYF
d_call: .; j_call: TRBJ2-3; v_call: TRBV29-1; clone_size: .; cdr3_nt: TGCAGCGCCTCGGGGGTACAGTCGGGCGATACGCAGTATTTT; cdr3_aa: CSASGVQSGDTQYF
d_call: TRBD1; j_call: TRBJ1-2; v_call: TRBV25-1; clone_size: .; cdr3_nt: TGTGCCAGCAGTAGGGGACAGGGGCAAGGATATGGCTACACCTTC; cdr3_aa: CASSRGQGQGYGYTF
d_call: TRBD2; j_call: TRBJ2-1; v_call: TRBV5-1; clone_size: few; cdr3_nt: TGCGCCAGCAGCTCCCGGACTAGCGTGGGTAATGAGCAGTTCTTC; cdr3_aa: CASSSRTSVGNEQFF
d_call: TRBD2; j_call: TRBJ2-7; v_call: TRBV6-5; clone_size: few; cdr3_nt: TGTGCCAGCAGTTACTTCGGACTAGCGGGAGGCGACGAGCAGTACTTC; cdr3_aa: CASSYFGLAGGDEQYF
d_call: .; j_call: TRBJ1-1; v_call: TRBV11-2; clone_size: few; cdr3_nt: TGTGCCAGCAGCACCGACAGACTATGGGACACTGAAGCTTTCTTT; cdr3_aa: CASSTDRLWDTEAFF
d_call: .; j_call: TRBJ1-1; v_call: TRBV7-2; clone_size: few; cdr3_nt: TGTGCCAGCAGCTCGACAGCAGTTGAAGCTTTCTTT; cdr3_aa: CASSSTAVEAFF
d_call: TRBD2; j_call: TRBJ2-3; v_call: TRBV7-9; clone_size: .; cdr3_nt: TGTGCCAGCAGCTTTAGCGGGACCCCAGATACGCAGTATTTT; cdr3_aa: CASSFSGTPDTQYF
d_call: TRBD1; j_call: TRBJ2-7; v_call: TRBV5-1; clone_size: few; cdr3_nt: TGCGCCAGCAGAACAGGGGGCTTCGACTACGAGCAGTACTTC; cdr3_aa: CASRTGGFDYEQYF
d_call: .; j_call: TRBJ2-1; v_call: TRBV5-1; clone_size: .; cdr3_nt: TGCGCCAGCAGCTTAGACCCACTAACATACAATGAGCAGTTCTTC; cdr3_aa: CASSLDPLTYNEQFF
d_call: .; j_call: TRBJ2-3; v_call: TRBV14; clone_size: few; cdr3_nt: TGTGCCAGCAGCTTATACTGGGGTACGGGAGATACGCAGTATTTT; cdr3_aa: CASSLYWGTGDTQYF
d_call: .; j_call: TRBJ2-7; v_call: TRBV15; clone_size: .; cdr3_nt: TGTGCCACCAGCAGAGGCGGAAGCTCCTACGAGCAGTACTTC; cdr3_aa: CATSRGGSSYEQYF
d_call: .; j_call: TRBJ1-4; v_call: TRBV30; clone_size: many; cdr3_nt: TGTGCCTGGAGCTGGCGGGATGAAAAACTGTTTTTT; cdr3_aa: CAWSWRDEKLFF
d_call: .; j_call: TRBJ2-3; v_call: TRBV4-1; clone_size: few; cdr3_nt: TGCGCCAGCAGCCAAGTTTGGGGTATGGGGACAGATACGCAGTATTTT; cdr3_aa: CASSQVWGMGTDTQYF
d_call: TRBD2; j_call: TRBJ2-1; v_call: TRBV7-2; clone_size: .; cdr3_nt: TGTGCCAGCAGCTTTTTGGTGACTAGCGGGACTTACAATGAGCAGTTCTTC; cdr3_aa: CASSFLVTSGTYNEQFF
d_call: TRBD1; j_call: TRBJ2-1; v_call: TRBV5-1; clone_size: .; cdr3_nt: TGCGCCAGCAGTTCCGCAGGGGGAGACTACAATGAGCAGTTCTTC; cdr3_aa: CASSSAGGDYNEQFF
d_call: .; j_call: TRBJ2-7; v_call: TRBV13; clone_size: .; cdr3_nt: TGTGCCAGCAGTGACTCGGCCAGGAGCTACGAGCAGTACTTC; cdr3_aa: CASSDSARSYEQYF
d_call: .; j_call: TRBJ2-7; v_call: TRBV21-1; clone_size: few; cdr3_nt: TGTGCCAGCAGCACAGGGACAGGTTTAAGCTACGAGCAGTACTTC; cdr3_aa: CASSTGTGLSYEQYF
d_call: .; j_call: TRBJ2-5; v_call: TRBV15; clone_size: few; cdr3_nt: TGTGCCACCAGCAGAGATCGGAGTAGCGGACAAGAGACCCAGTACTTC; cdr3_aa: CATSRDRSSGQETQYF
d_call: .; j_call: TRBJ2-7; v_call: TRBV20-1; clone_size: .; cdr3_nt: TGCAGTGCTAGGGACTTCTACGAGCAGTACTTC; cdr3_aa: CSARDFYEQYF
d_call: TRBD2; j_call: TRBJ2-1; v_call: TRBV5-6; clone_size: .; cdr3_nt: TGTGCCAGCAGCGGGAGGGATGAGCAGTTCTTC; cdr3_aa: CASSGRDEQFF
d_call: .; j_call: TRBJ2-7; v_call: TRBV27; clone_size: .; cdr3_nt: TGTGCCAGCAGCCTTGGACTTAATTACGAGCAGTACTTC; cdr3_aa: CASSLGLNYEQYF